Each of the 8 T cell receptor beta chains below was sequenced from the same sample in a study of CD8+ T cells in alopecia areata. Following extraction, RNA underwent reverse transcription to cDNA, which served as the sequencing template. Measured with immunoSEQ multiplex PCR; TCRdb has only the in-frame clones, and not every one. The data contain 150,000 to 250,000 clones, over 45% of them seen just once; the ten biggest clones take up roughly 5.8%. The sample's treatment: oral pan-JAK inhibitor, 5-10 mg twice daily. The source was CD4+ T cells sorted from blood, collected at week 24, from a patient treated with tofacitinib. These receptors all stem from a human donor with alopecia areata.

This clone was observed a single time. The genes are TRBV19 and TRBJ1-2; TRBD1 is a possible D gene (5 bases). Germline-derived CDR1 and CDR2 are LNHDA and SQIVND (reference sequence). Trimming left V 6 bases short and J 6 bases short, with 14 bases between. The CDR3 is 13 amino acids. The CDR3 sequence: CASRKQGSDGYTF. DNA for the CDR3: TGTGCCAGTAGAAAGCAGGGTTCTGATGGCTACACCTTC.

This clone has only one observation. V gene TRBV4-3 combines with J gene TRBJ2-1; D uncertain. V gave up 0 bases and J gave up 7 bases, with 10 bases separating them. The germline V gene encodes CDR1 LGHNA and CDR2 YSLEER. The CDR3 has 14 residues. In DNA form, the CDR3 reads TGCGCCAGCAGCCAAGAAAGTTCGAGGAATGAGCAGTTCTTC. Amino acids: CASSQESSRNEQFF.

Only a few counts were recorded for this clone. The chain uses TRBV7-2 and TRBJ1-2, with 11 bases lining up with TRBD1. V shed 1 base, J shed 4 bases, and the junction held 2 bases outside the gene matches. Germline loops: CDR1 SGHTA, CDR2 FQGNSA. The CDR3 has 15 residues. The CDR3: CASSLVGQGVYGYTF. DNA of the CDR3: TGTGCCAGCAGCTTAGTGGGACAGGGGGTCTATGGCTACACCTTC.

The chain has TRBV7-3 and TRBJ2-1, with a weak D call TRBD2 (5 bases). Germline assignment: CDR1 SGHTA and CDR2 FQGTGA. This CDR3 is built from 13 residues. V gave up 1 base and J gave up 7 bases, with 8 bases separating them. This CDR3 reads CASSLIPGNEQFF. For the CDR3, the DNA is TGTGCCAGCAGCTTAATTCCGGGAAATGAGCAGTTCTTC.

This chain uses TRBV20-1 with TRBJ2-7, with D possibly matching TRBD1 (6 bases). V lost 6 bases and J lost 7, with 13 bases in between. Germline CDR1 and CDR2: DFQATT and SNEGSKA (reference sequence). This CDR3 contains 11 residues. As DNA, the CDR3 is TGCAGTGCGGGTCAGGGGAAAGAGCAGTACTTC. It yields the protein CSAGQGKEQYF.

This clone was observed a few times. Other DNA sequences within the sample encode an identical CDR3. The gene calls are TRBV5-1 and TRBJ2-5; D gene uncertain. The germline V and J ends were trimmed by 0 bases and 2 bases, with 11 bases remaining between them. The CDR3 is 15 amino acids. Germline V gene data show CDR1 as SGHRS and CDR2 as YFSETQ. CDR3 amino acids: CASSLAAGLQETQYF. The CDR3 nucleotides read TGCGCCAGCAGCTTGGCGGCAGGCCTGCAAGAGACCCAGTACTTC.

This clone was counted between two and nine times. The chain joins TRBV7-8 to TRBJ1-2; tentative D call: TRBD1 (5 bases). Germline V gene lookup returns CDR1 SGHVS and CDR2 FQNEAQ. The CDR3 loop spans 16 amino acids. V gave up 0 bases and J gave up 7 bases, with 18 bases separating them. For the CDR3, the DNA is TGTGCCAGCAGCTTAGCACCTGATAAAGGGGCAAGTGGCTACACCTTC. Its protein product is CASSLAPDKGASGYTF. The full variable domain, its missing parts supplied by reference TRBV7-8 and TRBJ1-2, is GAGVSQSPRYKVAKRGQDVALRCDPISGHVSLFWYQQALGQGPEFLTYFQNEAQLDKSGLPSDRFFAERPEGSVSTLKIQRTQQEDSAVYLCASSLAPDKGASGYTFGSGTRLTVV.

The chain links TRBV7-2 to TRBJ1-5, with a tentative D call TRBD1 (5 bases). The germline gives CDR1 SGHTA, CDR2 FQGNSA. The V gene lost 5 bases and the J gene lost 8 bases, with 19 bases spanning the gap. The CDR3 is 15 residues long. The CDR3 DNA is TGTGCCAGCAGCCTAAGACTCGGGGCCCGGGAGCCCCAGCATTTT. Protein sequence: CASSLRLGAREPQHF.